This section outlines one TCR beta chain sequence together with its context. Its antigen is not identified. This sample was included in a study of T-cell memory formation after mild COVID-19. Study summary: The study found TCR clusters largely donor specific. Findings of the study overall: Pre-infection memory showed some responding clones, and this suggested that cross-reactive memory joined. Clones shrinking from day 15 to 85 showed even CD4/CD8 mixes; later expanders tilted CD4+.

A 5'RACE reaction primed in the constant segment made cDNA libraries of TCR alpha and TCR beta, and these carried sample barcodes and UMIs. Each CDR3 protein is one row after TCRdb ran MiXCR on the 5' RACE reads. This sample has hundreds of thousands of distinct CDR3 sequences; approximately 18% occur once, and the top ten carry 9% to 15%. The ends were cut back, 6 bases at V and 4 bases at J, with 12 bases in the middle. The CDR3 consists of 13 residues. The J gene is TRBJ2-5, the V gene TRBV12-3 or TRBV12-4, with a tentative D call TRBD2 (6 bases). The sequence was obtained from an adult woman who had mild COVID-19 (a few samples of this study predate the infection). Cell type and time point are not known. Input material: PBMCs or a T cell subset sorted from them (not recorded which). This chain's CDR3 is CASREGSTETQYF. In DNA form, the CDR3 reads TGTGCCAGCAGGGAGGGGAGTACAGAGACCCAGTACTTC.